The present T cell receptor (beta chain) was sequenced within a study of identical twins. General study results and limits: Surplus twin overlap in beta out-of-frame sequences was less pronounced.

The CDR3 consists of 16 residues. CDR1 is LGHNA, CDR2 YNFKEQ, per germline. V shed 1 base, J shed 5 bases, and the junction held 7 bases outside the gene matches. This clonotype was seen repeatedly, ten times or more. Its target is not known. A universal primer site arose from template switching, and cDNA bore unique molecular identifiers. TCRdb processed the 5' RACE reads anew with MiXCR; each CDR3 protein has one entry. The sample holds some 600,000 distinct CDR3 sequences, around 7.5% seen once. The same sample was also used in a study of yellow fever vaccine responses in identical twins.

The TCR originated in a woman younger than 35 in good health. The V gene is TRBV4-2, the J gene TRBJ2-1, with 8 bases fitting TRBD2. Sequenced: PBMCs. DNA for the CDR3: TGTGCCAGCAGCCAAGCCGGGGGGGATAAAAACAATGAGCAGTTCTTC. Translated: CASSQAGGDKNNEQFF.